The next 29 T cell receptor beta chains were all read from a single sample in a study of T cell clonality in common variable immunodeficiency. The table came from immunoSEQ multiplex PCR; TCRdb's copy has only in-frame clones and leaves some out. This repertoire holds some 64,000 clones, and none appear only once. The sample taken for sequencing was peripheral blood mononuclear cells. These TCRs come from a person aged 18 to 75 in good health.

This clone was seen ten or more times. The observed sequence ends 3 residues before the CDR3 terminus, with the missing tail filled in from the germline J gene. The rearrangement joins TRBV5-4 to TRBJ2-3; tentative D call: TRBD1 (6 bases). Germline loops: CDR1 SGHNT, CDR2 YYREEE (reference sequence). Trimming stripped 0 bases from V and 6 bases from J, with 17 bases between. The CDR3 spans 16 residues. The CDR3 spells CASSLALTGGSDTQYF. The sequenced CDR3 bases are TGTGCCAGCAGCTTGGCCTTGACAGGAGGATCCGATACG.

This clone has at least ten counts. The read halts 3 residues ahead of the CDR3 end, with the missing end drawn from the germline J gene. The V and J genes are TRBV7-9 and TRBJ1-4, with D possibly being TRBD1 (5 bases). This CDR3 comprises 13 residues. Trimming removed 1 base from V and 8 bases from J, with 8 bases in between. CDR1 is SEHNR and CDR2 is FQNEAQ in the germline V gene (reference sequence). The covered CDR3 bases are TGTGCCAGCAGCTTAGTGGCAGGGGAAAAA. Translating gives CASSLVAGEK. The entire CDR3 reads CASSLVAGEKLFF. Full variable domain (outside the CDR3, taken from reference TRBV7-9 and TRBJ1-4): DTGVSQNPRHKITKRGQNVTFRCDPISEHNRLYWYRQTLGQGPEFLTYFQNEAQLEKSRLLSDRFSAERPKGSFSTLEIQRTEQGDSAMYLCASSLVAGEKLFFGSGTQLSVL.

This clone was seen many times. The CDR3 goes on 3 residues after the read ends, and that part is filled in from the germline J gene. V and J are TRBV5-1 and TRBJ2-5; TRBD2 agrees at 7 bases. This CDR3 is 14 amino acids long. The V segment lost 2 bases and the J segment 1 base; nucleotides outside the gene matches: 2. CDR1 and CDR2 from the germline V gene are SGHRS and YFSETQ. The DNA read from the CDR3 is TGCGCCAGCAGCTTAGCGGGATCCCAAGAGACC. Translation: CASSLAGSQET. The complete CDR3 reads CASSLAGSQETQYF.

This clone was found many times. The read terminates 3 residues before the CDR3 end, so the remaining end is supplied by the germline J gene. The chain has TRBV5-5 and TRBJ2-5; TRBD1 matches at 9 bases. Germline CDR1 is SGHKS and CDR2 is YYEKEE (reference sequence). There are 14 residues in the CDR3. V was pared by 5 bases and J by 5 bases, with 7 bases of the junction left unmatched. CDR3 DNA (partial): TGTGCCAGCAGTTTACCCGGGACAGGGGAGACC. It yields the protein CASSLPGTGET. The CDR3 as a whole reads CASSLPGTGETQYF.

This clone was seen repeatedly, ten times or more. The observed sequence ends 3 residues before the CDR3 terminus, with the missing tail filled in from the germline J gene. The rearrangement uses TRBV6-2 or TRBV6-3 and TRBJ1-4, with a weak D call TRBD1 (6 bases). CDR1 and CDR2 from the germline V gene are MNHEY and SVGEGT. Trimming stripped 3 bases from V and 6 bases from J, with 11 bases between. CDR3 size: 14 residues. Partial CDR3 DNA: TGTGCCAGCAGTTATTTAGGACAGCATGAAAAA. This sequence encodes CASSYLGQHEK. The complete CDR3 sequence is CASSYLGQHEKLFF.

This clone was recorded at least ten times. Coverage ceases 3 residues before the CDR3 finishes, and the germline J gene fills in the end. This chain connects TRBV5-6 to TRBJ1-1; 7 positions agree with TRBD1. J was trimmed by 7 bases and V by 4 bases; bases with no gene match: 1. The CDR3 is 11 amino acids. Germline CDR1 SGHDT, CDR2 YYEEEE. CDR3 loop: CASSRDSEAFF. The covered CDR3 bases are TGTGCCAGCAGCCGGGACAGTGAA.

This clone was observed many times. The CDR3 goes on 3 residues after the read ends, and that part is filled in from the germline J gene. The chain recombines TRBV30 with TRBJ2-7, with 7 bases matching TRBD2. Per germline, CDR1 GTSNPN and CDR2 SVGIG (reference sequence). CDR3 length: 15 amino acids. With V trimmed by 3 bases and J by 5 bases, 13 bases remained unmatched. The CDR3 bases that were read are TGTGCCTGGAGAGCGGGAAAGGGCGCGCTCGACGAG. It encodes CAWRAGKGALDE. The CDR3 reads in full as CAWRAGKGALDEQYF.

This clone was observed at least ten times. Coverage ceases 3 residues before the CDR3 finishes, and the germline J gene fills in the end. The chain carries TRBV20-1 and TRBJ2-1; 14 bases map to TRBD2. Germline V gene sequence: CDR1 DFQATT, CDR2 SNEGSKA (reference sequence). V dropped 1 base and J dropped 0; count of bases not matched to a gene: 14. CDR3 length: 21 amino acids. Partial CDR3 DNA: TGCAGTGCTAGAGGTACGCCTGGACTAGCGGGGGGCTTAAGCTCCTACAATGAG. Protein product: CSARGTPGLAGGLSSYNE. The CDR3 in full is CSARGTPGLAGGLSSYNEQFF.

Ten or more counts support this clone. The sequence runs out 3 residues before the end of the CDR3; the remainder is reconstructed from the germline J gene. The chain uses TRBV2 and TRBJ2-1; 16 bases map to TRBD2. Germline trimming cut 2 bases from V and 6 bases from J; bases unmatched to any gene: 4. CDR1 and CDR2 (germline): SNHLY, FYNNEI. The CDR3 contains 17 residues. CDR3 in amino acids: CASSEPGLAGGANEQFF. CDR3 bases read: TGTGCCAGCAGTGAACCGGGACTAGCGGGAGGGGCCAATGAG.

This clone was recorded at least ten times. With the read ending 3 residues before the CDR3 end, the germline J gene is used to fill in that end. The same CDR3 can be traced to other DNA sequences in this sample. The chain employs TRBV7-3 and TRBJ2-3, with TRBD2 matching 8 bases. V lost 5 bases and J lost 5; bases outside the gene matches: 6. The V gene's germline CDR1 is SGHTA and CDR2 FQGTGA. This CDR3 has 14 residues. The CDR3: CASSPSGFEDTQYF. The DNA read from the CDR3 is TGTGCCAGCAGCCCTAGCGGGTTTGAAGATACG.

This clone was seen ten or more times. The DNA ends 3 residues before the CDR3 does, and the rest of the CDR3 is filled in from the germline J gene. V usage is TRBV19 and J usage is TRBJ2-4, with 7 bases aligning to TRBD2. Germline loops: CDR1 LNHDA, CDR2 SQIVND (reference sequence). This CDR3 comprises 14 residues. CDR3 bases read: TGTGCCAGTAGTATTGCAGCGGGGCACAATGAT. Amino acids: CASSIAAGHND. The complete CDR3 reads CASSIAAGHNDQYF.

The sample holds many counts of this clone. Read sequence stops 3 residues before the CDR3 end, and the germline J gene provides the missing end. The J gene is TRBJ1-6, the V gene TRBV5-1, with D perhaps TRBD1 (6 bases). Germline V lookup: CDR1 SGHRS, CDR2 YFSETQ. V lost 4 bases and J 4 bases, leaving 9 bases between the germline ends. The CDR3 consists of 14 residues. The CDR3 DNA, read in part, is TGCGCCAGCAGCGGAGGACAGTATAATTCACCC. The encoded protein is CASSGGQYNSP. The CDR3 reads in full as CASSGGQYNSPLHF.

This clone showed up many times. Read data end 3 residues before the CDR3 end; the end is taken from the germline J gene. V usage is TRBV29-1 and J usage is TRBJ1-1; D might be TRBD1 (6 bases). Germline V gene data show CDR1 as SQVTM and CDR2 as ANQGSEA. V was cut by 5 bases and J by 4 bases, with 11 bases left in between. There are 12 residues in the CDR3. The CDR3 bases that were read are TGCAGCGTTTTCGAAGGGGGCACTGAA. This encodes CSVFEGGTE. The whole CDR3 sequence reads CSVFEGGTEAFF.

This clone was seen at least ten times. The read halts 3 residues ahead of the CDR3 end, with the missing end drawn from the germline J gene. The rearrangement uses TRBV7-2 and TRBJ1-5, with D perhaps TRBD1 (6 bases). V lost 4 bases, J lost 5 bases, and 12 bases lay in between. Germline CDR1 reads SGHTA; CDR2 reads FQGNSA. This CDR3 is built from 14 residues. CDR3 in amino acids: CASSSTGRDQPQHF. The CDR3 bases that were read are TGTGCCAGCAGCTCGACAGGTAGGGATCAGCCC.

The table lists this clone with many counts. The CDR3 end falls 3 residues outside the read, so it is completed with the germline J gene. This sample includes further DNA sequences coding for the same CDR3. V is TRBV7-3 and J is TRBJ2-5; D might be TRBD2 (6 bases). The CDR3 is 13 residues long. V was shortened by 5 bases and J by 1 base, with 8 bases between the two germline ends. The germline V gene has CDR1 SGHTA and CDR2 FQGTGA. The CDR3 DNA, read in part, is TGTGCCAGCAGCCGGGGGTCCCAAGAGACC. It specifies CASSRGSQET. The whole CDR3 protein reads CASSRGSQETQYF.

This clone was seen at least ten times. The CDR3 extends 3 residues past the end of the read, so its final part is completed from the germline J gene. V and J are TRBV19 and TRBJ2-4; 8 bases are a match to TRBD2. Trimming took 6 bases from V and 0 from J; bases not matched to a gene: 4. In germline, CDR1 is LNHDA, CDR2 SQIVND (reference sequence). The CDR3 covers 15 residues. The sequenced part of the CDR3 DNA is TGTGCCAGTAGCGGGGGGGCGCGAGCCAAAAACATT. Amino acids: CASSGGARAKNI. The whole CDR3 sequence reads CASSGGARAKNIQYF.

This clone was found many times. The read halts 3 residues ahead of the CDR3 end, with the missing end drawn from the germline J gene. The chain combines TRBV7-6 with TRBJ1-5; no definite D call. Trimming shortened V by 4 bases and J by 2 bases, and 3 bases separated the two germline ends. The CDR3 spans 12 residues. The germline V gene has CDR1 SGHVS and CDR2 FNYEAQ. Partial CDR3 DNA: TGTGCCAGCAGCTCTGGCAATCAGCCC. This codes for CASSSGNQP. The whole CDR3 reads CASSSGNQPQHF.

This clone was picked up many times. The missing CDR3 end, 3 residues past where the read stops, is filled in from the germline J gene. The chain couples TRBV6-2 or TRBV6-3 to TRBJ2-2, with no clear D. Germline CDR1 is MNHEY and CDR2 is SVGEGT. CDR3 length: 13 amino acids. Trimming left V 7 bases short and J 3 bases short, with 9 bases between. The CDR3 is CASTFADTGELFF. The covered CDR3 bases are TGTGCCAGCACCTTCGCGGACACCGGGGAG.

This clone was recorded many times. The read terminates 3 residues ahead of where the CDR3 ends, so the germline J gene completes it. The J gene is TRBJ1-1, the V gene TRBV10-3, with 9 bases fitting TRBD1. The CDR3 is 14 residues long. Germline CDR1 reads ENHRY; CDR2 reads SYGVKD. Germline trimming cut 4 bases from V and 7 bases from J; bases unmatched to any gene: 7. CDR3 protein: CAISGPGTGNEAFF. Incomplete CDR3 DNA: TGTGCCATCAGTGGACCCGGGACAGGGAATGAA.

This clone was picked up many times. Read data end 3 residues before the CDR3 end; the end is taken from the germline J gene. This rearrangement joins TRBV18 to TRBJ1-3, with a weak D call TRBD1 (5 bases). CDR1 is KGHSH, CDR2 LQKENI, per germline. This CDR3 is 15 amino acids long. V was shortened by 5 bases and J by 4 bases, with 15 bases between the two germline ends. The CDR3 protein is CASSSSRAAGNTIYF. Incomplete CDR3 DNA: TGTGCCAGCTCATCCTCCAGGGCGGCCGGAAACACC.

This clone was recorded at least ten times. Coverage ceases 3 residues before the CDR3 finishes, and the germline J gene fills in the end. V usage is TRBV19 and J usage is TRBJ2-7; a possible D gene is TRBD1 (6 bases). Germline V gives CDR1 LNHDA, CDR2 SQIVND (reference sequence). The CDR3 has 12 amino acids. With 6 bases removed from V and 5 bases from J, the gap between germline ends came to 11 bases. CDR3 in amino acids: CASSPGTNEQYF. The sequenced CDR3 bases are TGTGCCAGTAGCCCCGGGACAAACGAG.

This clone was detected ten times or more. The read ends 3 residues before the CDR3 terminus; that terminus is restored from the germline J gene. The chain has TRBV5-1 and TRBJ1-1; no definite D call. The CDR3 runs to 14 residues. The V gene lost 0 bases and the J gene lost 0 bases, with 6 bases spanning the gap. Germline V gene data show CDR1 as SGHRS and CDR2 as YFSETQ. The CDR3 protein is CASSLGRLNTEAFF. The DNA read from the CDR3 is TGCGCCAGCAGCTTGGGTCGGTTGAACACTGAA.

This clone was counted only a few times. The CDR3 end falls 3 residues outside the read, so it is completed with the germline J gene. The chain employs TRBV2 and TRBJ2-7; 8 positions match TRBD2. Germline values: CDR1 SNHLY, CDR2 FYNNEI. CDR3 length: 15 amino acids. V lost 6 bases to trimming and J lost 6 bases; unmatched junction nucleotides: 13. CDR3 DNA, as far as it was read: TGTGCCAGCAGCGGCCGCGGAGCGGGAGCCCGCGAG. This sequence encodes CASSGRGAGARE. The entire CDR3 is CASSGRGAGAREQYF. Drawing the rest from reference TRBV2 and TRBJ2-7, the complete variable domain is EPEVTQTPSHQVTQMGQEVILRCVPISNHLYFYWYRQILGQKVEFLVSFYNNEISEKSEIFDDQFSVERPDGSNFTLKIRSTKLEDSAMYFCASSGRGAGAREQYFGPGTRLTVT.

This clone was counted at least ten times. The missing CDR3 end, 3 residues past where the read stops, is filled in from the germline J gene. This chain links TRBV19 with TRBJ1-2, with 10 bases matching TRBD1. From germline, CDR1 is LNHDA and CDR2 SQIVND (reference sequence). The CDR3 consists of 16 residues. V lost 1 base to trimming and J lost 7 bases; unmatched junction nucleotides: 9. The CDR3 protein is CASSIAWTGGVRGYTF. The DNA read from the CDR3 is TGTGCCAGTAGTATAGCTTGGACAGGGGGAGTCCGTGGC.

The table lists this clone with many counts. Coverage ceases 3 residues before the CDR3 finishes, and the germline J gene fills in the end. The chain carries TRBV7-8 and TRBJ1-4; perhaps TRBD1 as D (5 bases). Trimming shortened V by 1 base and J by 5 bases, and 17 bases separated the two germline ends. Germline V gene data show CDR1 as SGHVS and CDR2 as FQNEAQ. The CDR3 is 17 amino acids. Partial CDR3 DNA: TGTGCCAGCAGCTTAGGCGCAGGGCCGGGAGAAAATGAAAAA. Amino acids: CASSLGAGPGENEK. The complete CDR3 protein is CASSLGAGPGENEKLFF.

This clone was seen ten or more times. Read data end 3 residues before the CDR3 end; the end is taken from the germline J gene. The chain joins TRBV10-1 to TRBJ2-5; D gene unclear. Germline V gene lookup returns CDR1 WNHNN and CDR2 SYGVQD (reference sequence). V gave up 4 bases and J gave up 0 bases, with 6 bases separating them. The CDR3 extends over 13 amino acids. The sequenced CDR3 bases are TGCGCCAGCAGTGCGTCTAACCAAGAGACC. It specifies CASSASNQET. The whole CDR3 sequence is CASSASNQETQYF.

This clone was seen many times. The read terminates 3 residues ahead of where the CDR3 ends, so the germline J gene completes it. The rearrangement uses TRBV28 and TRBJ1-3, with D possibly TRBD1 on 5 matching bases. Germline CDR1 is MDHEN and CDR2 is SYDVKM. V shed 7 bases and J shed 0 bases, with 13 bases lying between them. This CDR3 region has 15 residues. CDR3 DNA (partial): TGTGCCAGCACTCCGCAGGACAACTCTGGAAACACC. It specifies CASTPQDNSGNT. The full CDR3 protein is CASTPQDNSGNTIYF. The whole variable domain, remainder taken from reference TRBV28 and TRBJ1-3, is DVKVTQSSRYLVKRTGEKVFLECVQDMDHENMFWYRQDPGLGLRLIYFSYDVKMKEKGDIPEGYSVSREKKERFSLILESASTNQTSMYLCASTPQDNSGNTIYFGEGSWLTVV.

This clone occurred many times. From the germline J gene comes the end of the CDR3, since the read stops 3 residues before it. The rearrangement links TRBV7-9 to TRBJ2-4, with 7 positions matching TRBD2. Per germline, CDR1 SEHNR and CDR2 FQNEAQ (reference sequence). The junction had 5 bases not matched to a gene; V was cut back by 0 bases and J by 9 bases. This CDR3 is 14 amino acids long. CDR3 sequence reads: CASSLAWEGSIQYF. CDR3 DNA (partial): TGTGCCAGCAGCTTAGCGTGGGAGGGGTCCATT.

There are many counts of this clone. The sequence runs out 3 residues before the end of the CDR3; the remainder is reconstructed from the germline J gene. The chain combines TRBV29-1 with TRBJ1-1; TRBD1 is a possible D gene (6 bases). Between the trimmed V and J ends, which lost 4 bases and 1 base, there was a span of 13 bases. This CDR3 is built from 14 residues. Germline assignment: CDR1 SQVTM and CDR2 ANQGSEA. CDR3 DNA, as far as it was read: TGCAGCGTTGGAGGGGGACCCCGGAACACTGAA. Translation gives CSVGGGPRNTE. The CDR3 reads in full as CSVGGGPRNTEAFF.